The present TCR beta chain was sequenced within a study of radiotherapy plus CTLA-4 blockade in lung cancer. Regarding this clone: Its antigen is currently unknown. In the same sample, other DNA sequences code for this CDR3.

Overall study findings and caveats: Response was reportedly best predicted by early blood T cell clone dynamics, with interferon-beta. In blood, tumor-derived TCR clones expanded after radiotherapy plus ipilimumab.

Participants had chemo-refractory metastatic non-small-cell lung cancer and were treated with focal radiation plus ipilimumab CTLA-4 blockade. Clones were sequenced by immunoSEQ multiplex PCR, and TCRdb holds only the in-frame ones, with some missing. The table has around 91,000 clones, almost 90% seen once. Sample: peripheral blood, taken from a patient treated with radiotherapy plus ipilimumab. The TCR comes from a human donor with non-small cell lung cancer that progressed on radiotherapy plus ipilimumab.

CDR3 in DNA: TGCAGTGCTCGAGGGGGTTACGAGCAGTACTTC. It encodes CSARGGYEQYF. The rearrangement joins TRBV20-1 to TRBJ2-7; D is perhaps TRBD1 (6 bases). Germline CDR1 and CDR2: DFQATT and SNEGSKA (reference sequence). V was clipped by 5 bases and J by 4 bases, with 9 bases between them. The CDR3 runs 11 residues.